This TCR beta chain stems from a study of blood T cells in healthy people across ages. Findings and caveats of the study: Among T cells, TCR beta diversity per million cells dropped roughly linearly as age rose.

This clonotype was found a few times. Its antigen is as yet unknown. Primers used in a second PCR of roughly 6 to 11 cycles were a sample-barcoded 5' primer and a J-beta primer mix. Tagging of each cDNA molecule was performed by a template-switch adaptor with 12 random nucleotides. TCRdb analysed the 5' RACE reads with MiXCR anew, one entry per CDR3 protein. The data hold 700,000 to 950,000 distinct CDR3 sequences, with more than 40% observed a single time. In terms of origin and age, donors were healthy Caucasian individuals from Russia aged about 6 to 90. Total RNA extracted from each sample amounted to at least 5 micrograms. V lost 0 bases and J lost 6, with 13 bases in between. The V gene's germline CDR1 is SGHRS and CDR2 YFSETQ. The CDR3 totals 14 residues.

The V and J genes are TRBV5-1 and TRBJ2-7, with D possibly called TRBD1 or TRBD2 (6 bases each). Sequenced: blood. This clonotype originated in a woman aged 55-69 years in good health. This chain's CDR3 is CASSLGSGGGEQYF. CDR3 coding DNA: TGCGCCAGCAGCTTGGGGAGCGGAGGGGGCGAGCAGTACTTC.